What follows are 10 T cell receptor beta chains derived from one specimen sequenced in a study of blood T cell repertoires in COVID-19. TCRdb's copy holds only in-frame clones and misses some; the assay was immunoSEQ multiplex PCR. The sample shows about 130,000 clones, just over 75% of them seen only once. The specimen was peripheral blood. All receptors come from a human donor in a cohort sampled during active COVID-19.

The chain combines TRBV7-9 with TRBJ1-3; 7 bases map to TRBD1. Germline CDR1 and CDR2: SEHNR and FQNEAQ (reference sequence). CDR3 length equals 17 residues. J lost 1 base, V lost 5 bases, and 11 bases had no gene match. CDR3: CASSQPQGISSGNTIYF. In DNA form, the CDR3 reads TGTGCCAGCAGCCAACCACAGGGGATTTCGTCTGGAAACACCATATATTTT. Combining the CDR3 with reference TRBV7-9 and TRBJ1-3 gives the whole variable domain DTGVSQNPRHKITKRGQNVTFRCDPISEHNRLYWYRQTLGQGPEFLTYFQNEAQLEKSRLLSDRFSAERPKGSFSTLEIQRTEQGDSAMYLCASSQPQGISSGNTIYFGEGSWLTVV.

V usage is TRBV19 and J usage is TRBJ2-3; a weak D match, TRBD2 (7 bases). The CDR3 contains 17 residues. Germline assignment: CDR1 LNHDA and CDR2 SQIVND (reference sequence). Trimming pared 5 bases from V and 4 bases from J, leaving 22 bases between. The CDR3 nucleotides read TGTGCCAGTAGTCTATCCCTGACGGGGGGCTGGGCAGATACGCAGTATTTT. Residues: CASSLSLTGGWADTQYF.

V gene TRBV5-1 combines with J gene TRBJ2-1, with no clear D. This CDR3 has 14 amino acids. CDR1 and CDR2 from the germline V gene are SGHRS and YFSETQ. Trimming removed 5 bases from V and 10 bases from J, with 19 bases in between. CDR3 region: CASRRLGEVSEQFF. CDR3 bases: TGCGCCAGCAGGCGTCTCGGTGAGGTCAGCGAGCAGTTCTTC.

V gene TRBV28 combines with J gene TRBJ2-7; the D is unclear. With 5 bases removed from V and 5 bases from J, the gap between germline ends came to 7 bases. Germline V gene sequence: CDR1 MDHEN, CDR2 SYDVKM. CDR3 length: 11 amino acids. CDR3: CASSRNHEQYF. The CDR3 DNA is TGTGCCAGCAGTCGTAATCACGAGCAGTACTTC.

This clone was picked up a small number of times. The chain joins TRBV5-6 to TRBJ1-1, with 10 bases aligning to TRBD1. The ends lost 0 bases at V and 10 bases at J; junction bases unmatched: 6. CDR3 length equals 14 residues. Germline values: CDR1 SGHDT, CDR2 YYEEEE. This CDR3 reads CASSLGETGGVAFF. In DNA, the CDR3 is TGTGCCAGCAGCTTGGGCGAGACAGGGGGCGTAGCTTTCTTT.

Here the CDR3 reads CASSYLAESEKLFF. CDR3 nucleotide sequence: TGTGCCAGCAGTTACTTGGCCGAAAGTGAAAAACTGTTTTTT. This chain connects TRBV6-6 to TRBJ1-4; D is unclear. Between the trimmed V and J ends, which lost 1 base and 7 bases, there was a span of 10 bases. The germline gives CDR1 MNHNY, CDR2 SVGAGI (reference sequence). The length of the CDR3 is 14 residues.

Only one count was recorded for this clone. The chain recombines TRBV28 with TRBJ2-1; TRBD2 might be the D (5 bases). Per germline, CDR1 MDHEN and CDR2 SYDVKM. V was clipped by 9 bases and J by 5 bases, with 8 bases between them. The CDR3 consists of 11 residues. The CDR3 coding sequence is TGTGCCAGTAGAGGGAACAATGAGCAGTTCTTC. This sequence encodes CASRGNNEQFF.

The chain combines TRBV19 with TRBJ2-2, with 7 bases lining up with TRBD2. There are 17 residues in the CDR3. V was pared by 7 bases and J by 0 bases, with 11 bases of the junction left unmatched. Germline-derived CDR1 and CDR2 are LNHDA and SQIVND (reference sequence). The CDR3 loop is CASKWGAGPANTGELFF. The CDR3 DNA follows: TGTGCCAGTAAATGGGGAGCGGGGCCCGCGAACACCGGGGAGCTGTTTTTT.

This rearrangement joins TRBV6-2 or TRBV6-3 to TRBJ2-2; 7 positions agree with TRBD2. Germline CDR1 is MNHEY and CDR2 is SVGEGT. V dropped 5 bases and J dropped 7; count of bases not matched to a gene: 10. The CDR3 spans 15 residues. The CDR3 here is CASSGLGGSGGELFF. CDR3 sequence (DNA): TGTGCCAGCAGTGGACTAGGAGGGAGTGGCGGGGAGCTGTTTTTT.

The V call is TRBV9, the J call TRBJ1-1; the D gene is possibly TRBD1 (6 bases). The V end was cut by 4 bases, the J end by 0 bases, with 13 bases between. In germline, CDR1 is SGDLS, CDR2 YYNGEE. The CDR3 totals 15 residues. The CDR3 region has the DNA TGTGCCAGCAGCCCCCGGACAGTCATGAACACTGAAGCTTTCTTT. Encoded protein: CASSPRTVMNTEAFF.